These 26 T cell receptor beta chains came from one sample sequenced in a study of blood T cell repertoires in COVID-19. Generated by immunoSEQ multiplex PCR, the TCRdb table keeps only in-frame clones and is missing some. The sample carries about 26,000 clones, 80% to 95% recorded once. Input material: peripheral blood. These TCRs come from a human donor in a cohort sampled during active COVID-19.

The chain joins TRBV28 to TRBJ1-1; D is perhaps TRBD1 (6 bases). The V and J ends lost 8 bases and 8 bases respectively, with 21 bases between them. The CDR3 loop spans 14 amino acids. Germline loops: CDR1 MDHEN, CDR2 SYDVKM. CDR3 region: CASGLLRGAMEAFF. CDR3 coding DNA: TGTGCCAGCGGATTACTCCGGGGGGCGATGGAAGCTTTCTTT.

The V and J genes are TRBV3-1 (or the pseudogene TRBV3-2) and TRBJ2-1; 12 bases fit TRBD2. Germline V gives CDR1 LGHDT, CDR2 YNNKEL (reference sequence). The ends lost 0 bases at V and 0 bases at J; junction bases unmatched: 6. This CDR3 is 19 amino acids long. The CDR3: CASSQDRLAGGHSYNEQFF. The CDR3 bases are TGTGCCAGCAGCCAAGATAGGCTAGCGGGGGGGCACTCCTACAATGAGCAGTTCTTC.

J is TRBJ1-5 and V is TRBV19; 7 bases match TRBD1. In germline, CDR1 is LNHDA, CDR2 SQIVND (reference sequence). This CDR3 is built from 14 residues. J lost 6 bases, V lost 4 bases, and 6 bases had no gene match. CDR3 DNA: TGTGCCAGTAGTACCAGGGGGACGGGTCAGCCCCAGCATTTT. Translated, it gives CASSTRGTGQPQHF.

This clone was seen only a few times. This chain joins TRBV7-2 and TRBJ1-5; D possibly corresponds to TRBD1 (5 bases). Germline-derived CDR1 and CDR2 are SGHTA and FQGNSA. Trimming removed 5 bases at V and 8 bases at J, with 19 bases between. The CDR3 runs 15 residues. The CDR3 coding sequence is TGTGCCAGCAGCACCGGAGACAGAATAACTAAGCCCCAGCATTTT. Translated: CASSTGDRITKPQHF.

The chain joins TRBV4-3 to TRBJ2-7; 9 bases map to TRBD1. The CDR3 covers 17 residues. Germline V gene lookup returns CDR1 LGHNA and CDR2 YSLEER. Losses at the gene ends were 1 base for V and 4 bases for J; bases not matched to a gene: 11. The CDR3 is CASSQGSPTGGQYEQYF. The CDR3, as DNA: TGCGCCAGCAGCCAAGGAAGTCCGACAGGGGGTCAGTACGAGCAGTACTTC.

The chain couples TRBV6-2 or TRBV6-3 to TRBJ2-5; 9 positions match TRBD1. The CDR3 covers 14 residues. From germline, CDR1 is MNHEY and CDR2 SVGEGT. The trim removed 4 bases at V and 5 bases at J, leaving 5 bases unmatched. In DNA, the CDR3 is TGTGCCAGCAGTTCCAACAGGGGGCTGGAGACCCAGTACTTC. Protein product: CASSSNRGLETQYF.

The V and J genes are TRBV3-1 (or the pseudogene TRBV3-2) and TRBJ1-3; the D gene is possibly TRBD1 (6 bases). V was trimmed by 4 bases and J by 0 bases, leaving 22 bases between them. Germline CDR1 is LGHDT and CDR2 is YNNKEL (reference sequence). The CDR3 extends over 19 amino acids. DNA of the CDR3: TGTGCCAGCAGCCCCCCCTTTGTGATACAGGGATTCTCTGGAAACACCATATATTTT. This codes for CASSPPFVIQGFSGNTIYF.

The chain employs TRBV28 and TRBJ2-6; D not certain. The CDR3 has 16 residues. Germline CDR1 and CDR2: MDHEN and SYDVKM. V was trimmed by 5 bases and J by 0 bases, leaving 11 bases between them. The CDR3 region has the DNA TGTGCCAGCAGTCCAGTACAGAGCTCTGGGGCCAACGTCCTGACTTTC. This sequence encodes CASSPVQSSGANVLTF. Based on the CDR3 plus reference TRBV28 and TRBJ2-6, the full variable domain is DVKVTQSSRYLVKRTGEKVFLECVQDMDHENMFWYRQDPGLGLRLIYFSYDVKMKEKGDIPEGYSVSREKKERFSLILESASTNQTSMYLCASSPVQSSGANVLTFGAGSRLTVL.

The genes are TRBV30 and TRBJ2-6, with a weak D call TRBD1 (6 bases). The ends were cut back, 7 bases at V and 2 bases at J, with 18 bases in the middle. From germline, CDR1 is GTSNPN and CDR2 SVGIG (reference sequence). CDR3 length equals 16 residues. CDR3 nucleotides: TGTGCCTTTAAATTGGGGGCGAGGACTGGGGCCAACGTCCTGACTTTC. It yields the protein CAFKLGARTGANVLTF.

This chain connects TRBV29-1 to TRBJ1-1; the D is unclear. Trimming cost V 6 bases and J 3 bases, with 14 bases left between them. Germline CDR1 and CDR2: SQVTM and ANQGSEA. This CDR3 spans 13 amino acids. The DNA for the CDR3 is TGCAGCGTGGACCATACCGGGGACACTGAAGCTTTCTTT. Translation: CSVDHTGDTEAFF. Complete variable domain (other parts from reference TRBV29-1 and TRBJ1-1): SAVISQKPSRDICQRGTSLTIQCQVDSQVTMMFWYRQQPGQSLTLIATANQGSEATYESGFVIDKFPISRPNLTFSTLTVSNMSPEDSSIYLCSVDHTGDTEAFFGQGTRLTVV.

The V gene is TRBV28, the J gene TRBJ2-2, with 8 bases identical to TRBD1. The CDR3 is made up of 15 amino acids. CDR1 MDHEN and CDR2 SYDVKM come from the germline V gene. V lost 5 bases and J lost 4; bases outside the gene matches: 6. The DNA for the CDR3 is TGTGCCAGCAGTGCAGGGGGCGCCGGCACCGGGGAGCTGTTTTTT. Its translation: CASSAGGAGTGELFF.

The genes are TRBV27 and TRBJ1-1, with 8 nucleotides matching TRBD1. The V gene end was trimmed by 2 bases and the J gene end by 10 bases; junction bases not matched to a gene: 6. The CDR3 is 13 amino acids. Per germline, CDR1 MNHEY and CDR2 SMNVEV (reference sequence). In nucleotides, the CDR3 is TGTGCCAGCAGTTTACAGGGGGCGCCGGGAGCTTTCTTT. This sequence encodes CASSLQGAPGAFF.

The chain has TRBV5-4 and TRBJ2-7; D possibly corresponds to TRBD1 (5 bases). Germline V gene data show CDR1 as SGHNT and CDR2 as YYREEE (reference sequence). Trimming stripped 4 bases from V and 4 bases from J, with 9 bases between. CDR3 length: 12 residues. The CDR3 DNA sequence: TGTGCCAGCAGCAACACAGGTTACGAGCAGTACTTC. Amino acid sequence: CASSNTGYEQYF.

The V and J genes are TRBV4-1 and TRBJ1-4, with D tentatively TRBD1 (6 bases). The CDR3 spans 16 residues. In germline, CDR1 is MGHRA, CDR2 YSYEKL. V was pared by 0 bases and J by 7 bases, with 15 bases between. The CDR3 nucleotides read TGCGCCAGCAGCCAAGAGGGACATCCGGAAGGTGAAAAACTGTTTTTT. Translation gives CASSQEGHPEGEKLFF.

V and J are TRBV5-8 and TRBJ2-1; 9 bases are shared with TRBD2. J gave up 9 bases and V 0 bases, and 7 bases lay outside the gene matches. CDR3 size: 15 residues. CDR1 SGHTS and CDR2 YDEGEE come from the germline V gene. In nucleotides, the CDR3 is TGTGCCAGCAGCTTGGTGCGCGGGGGGGCCACTGAGCAGTTCTTC. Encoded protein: CASSLVRGGATEQFF.

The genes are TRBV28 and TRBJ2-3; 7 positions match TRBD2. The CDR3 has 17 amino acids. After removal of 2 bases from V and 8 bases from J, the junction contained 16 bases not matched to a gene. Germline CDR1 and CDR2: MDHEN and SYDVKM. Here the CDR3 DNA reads TGTGCCAGCAGTTTAGGACGGACTGCGGGGGATTTGGGTACGCAGTATTTT. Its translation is CASSLGRTAGDLGTQYF.

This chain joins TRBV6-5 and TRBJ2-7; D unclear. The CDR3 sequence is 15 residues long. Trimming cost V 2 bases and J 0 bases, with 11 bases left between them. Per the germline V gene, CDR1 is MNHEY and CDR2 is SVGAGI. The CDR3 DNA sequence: TGTGCCAGCAGTTACCGAGCAGGAAGCTCCTACGAGCAGTACTTC. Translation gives CASSYRAGSSYEQYF.

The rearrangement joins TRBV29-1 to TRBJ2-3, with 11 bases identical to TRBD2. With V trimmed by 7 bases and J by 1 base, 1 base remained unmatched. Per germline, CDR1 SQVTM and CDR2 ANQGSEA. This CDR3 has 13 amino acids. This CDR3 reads CSETSGGTDTQYF. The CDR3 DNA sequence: TGCAGCGAGACTAGCGGGGGCACAGATACGCAGTATTTT.

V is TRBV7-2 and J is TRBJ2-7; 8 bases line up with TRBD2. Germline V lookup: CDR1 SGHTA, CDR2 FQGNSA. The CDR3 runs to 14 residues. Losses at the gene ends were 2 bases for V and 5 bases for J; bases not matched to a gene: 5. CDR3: CASSLTGGANEQYF. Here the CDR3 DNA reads TGTGCCAGCAGCTTAACCGGGGGGGCCAACGAGCAGTACTTC.

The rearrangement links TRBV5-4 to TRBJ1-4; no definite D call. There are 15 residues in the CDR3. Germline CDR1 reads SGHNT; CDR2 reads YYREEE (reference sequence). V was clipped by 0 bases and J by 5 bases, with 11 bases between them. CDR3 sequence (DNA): TGTGCCAGCAGCTTGGATGCGGGCTCGAATGAAAAACTGTTTTTT. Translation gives CASSLDAGSNEKLFF.

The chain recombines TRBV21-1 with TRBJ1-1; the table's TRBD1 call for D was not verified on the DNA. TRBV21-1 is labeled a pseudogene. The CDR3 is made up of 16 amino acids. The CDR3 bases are TGTGCCAGCAGCAAAAGGGTGGGGCGAGTCAAGGTGGAAGCTTTCTTT. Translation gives CASSKRVGRVKVEAFF.

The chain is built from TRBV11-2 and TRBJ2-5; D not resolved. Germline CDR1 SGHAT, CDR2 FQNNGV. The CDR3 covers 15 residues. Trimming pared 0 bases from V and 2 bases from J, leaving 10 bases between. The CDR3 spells CASSLDWARQETQYF. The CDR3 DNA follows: TGTGCCAGCAGCTTAGATTGGGCTCGTCAAGAGACCCAGTACTTC.

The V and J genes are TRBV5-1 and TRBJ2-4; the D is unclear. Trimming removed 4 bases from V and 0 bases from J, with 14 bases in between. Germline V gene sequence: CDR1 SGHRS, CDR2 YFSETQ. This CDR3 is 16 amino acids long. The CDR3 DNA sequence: TGCGCCAGCAGCGGAGACTCGTCACTAGCCAAAAACATTCAGTACTTC. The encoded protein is CASSGDSSLAKNIQYF.

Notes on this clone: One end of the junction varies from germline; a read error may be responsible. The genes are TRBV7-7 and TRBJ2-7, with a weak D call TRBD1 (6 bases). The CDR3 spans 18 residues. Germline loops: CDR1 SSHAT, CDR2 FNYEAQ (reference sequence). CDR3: CASSLCGPGQRISYEQYF. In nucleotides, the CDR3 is TGTGCTAGCAGCTTATGTGGGCCGGGACAAAGGATCTCCTACGAGCAGTACTTC.

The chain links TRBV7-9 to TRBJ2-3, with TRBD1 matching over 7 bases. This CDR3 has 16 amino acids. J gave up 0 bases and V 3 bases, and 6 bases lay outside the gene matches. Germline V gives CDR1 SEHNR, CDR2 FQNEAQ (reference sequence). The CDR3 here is CASSLDRLSSTDTQYF. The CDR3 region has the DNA TGTGCCAGCAGCTTGGACAGGTTGTCTAGCACAGATACGCAGTATTTT.

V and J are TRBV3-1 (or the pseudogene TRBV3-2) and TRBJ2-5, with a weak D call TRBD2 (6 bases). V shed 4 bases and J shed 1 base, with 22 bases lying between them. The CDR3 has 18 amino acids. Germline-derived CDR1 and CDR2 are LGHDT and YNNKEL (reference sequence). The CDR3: CASSPPGWRGLPQETQYF. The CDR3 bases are TGTGCCAGCAGCCCCCCGGGGTGGCGGGGTTTACCCCAAGAGACCCAGTACTTC.